Listed below are T cell receptor beta chains from one sample, sequenced in a study of OX40 agonist ivuxolimab in advanced cancers. Here immunoSEQ multiplex PCR was the method, and the copy in TCRdb shows in-frame clones only, minus some. The sample lists 55,000 to 65,000 clones, around 84% occurring once. The sample consisted of CD4+ or CD8+ T cells sorted from blood, taken in a trial of the OX40 agonist ivuxolimab. Every receptor here comes from an adult with an advanced solid tumor such as melanoma, head and neck, liver or kidney cancer. Both conserved end residues are part of each CDR3. D genes are given only for firm matches. Clone size is shown for a subset of rows, as once, few, many or a class of expanded clone.

clone_size: .; j_call: TRBJ2-1; v_call: TRBV7-6; d_call: TRBD1; cdr3_nt: TGTGCCAGCAGCTTCCTGGGACAGGAACCCTACAATGAGCAGTTCTTC; cdr3_aa: CASSFLGQEPYNEQFF
clone_size: .; j_call: TRBJ1-5; v_call: TRBV28; d_call: TRBD1; cdr3_nt: TGTGCCAGCCGGGACAGGGGTCCAACGCAGCCCCAGCATTTT; cdr3_aa: CASRDRGPTQPQHF
clone_size: once; j_call: TRBJ2-5; v_call: TRBV7-3; d_call: .; cdr3_nt: TGTGCCAGCAGCATAAACAGGGAAGAGACCCAGTACTTC; cdr3_aa: CASSINREETQYF
clone_size: .; j_call: TRBJ2-7; v_call: TRBV19; d_call: .; cdr3_nt: TGTGCCAGTGGGAAGTCGGGCTCCTACGAGCAGTACTTC; cdr3_aa: CASGKSGSYEQYF
clone_size: .; j_call: TRBJ2-1; v_call: TRBV7-6; d_call: TRBD2; cdr3_nt: TGTGCCAGCAGCTTAGTAGTGGTGGCGGGGGGCAATGAGCAGTTCTTC; cdr3_aa: CASSLVVVAGGNEQFF
clone_size: .; j_call: TRBJ2-7; v_call: TRBV30; d_call: .; cdr3_nt: TGTGCCTGGAGTGCAGGATCCCACGAGCAGTACTTC; cdr3_aa: CAWSAGSHEQYF
clone_size: .; j_call: TRBJ1-5; v_call: TRBV9; d_call: .; cdr3_nt: TGTGCCAGCGGAGGACGGGGGCCCCAGCATTTT; cdr3_aa: CASGGRGPQHF
clone_size: .; j_call: TRBJ1-5; v_call: TRBV6-1; d_call: .; cdr3_nt: TGTGCCAGCAGTTATGTGGGTGGTCAGCCCCAGCATTTT; cdr3_aa: CASSYVGGQPQHF
clone_size: .; j_call: TRBJ2-5; v_call: TRBV6-5; d_call: .; cdr3_nt: TGTGCCAGCAGTTTCAGTGGTGAGACCCAGTACTTC; cdr3_aa: CASSFSGETQYF
clone_size: .; j_call: TRBJ1-4; v_call: TRBV5-4; d_call: .; cdr3_nt: TGTGCCAGCACCTACAAGCGAGGGGAAAAACTGTTTTTT; cdr3_aa: CASTYKRGEKLFF
clone_size: .; j_call: TRBJ1-1; v_call: TRBV16; d_call: .; cdr3_nt: TGTGCCAGCAGCCAATCACAGGGTGTGAACACTGAAGCTTTCTTT; cdr3_aa: CASSQSQGVNTEAFF
clone_size: .; j_call: TRBJ2-2; v_call: TRBV7-7; d_call: .; cdr3_nt: TGTGCTAGCAGTCGATCAGGTCCCGGGGAGCTGTTTTTT; cdr3_aa: CASSRSGPGELFF
clone_size: .; j_call: TRBJ1-5; v_call: TRBV11-2; d_call: .; cdr3_nt: TGTGCCAGCAGCTTAACGCCGGAGCGGAATCAGCCCCAGCATTTT; cdr3_aa: CASSLTPERNQPQHF
clone_size: .; j_call: TRBJ2-5; v_call: TRBV7-3; d_call: TRBD2; cdr3_nt: TGTGCCAGCAGCCCAGGGACTAGCGGGAGGCCCCTGTACTTC; cdr3_aa: CASSPGTSGRPLYF
clone_size: few; j_call: TRBJ1-5; v_call: TRBV10-3; d_call: .; cdr3_nt: TGTGCCTCATCCGGGCAGGCTAGCAATCAGCCCCAGCATTTT; cdr3_aa: CASSGQASNQPQHF
clone_size: .; j_call: TRBJ1-6; v_call: TRBV9; d_call: .; cdr3_nt: TGTGCCAGCAGCGTAGAACAGGGACGGTCACCCCTCCACTTT; cdr3_aa: CASSVEQGRSPLHF
clone_size: .; j_call: TRBJ1-5; v_call: TRBV2; d_call: TRBD1; cdr3_nt: TGTGCCAGCAGTCGCACAGGGGATCAGCCCCAGCATTTT; cdr3_aa: CASSRTGDQPQHF
clone_size: .; j_call: TRBJ2-1; v_call: TRBV7-9; d_call: TRBD1; cdr3_nt: TGTGCCAGCAGCTCCCGGACAGGATCAATGGGGAATGAGCAGTTCTTC; cdr3_aa: CASSSRTGSMGNEQFF
clone_size: .; j_call: TRBJ1-5; v_call: TRBV6-5; d_call: .; cdr3_nt: TGTGCCAGCCAAGACGTTGGCAATCAGCCCCAGCATTTT; cdr3_aa: CASQDVGNQPQHF
clone_size: .; j_call: TRBJ2-7; v_call: TRBV19; d_call: TRBD1; cdr3_nt: TGTGCCAGTAGTAAAGACAGGGGCGCGCCCTACGAGCAGTACTTC; cdr3_aa: CASSKDRGAPYEQYF
clone_size: .; j_call: TRBJ2-4; v_call: TRBV6-1; d_call: TRBD1; cdr3_nt: TGTGCCAGCAGGTGGACAGGGGAAAACATTCAGTACTTC; cdr3_aa: CASRWTGENIQYF
clone_size: .; j_call: TRBJ2-7; v_call: TRBV27; d_call: .; cdr3_nt: TGTGCCAGCAGTCCACTCCCCTCTTGGGAGCAGTACTTC; cdr3_aa: CASSPLPSWEQYF
clone_size: .; j_call: TRBJ1-1; v_call: TRBV11-2; d_call: TRBD1; cdr3_nt: TGTGCCAGCAGCCCCCGTCGGACAGGGGCCACTGAAGCTTTCTTT; cdr3_aa: CASSPRRTGATEAFF
clone_size: few; j_call: TRBJ1-5; v_call: TRBV19; d_call: .; cdr3_nt: TGTGCCAGTAGTCCATACAAAGATCAGCCCCAGCATTTT; cdr3_aa: CASSPYKDQPQHF
clone_size: .; j_call: TRBJ2-5; v_call: TRBV5-1; d_call: .; cdr3_nt: TGCGCCAGCAGCTTGGGTCAGGGGATAGGGGAGACCCAGTACTTC; cdr3_aa: CASSLGQGIGETQYF
clone_size: few; j_call: TRBJ1-2; v_call: TRBV28; d_call: .; cdr3_nt: TGTGCCAGCAGACTACGGGACGCCCGTTACTATGGCTACACCTTC; cdr3_aa: CASRLRDARYYGYTF
clone_size: .; j_call: TRBJ2-5; v_call: TRBV5-6; d_call: .; cdr3_nt: TGTGCCAGCAGGACGCCGGGGCTCGGGGAGACCCAGTACTTC; cdr3_aa: CASRTPGLGETQYF
clone_size: .; j_call: TRBJ1-5; v_call: TRBV28; d_call: .; cdr3_nt: TGTGCCAGCAGGCCTGACGGAGTCCTTCGGCCCCAGCATTTT; cdr3_aa: CASRPDGVLRPQHF
clone_size: .; j_call: TRBJ2-1; v_call: TRBV6-1; d_call: TRBD2; cdr3_nt: TGTGCCAGCAGTGAAGTGTCTAGCGGGGGGATCGGTTACAATGAGCAGTTCTTC; cdr3_aa: CASSEVSSGGIGYNEQFF
clone_size: .; j_call: TRBJ2-1; v_call: TRBV9; d_call: TRBD2; cdr3_nt: TGTGCCAGCAGCCCCATAGCGGGTGGTCTAACCTCCTCCTACAATGAGCAGTTCTTC; cdr3_aa: CASSPIAGGLTSSYNEQFF